These T cell receptor beta chains were read from a single sample in a study of blood T cell repertoires in COVID-19. The protocol was immunoSEQ multiplex PCR, while the TCRdb copy is restricted to in-frame clones and leaves out a portion. This table has about 200,000 clones, around four fifths appearing once. Sequences were obtained from peripheral blood. The receptors derive from a human donor with acute or convalescent COVID-19. The donor label of this sample is uncertain. The conserved cysteine and the conserved F or W are not part of the CDR3 here. Each record gives: V gene, clone size, CDR3 protein. A row's size may be missing; if present it is once, few, many or a size class.

>TRBV5-8|-
ASSLGRPLRGTIY
>TRBV10-2|-
ASRRTGLRGGELF
>TRBV19|once
ASSVSSGRSQNTQY
>TRBV5-1|-
ASSLFAENTEAF
>TRBV6-2/TRBV6-3|-
ASSYSKGQGVDGYT
>TRBV23-1|-
ASSQSQSGRTPETQY
>TRBV5-4|-
ASSRPLANEQY
>TRBV7-9|-
ASSLFQGAGELF
>TRBV27|-
ASSLKAGPAYEQY
>TRBV5-4|-
ASSLQGAAETQY
>TRBV27|-
ASSLRGDSGNTIY
>TRBV4-1|-
ASSPGTLNTEAF
>TRBV5-1|-
ASSLGGQGSYEQY
>TRBV7-9|-
ASSLAESQY
>TRBV11-2|few
ASSRHNLNTEAF
>TRBV18|-
ASSDRDTNYGYT
>TRBV7-2|once
ASSLGPRGSGRRQETQY
>TRBV15|-
ATSREQGAYGYT
>TRBV19|-
ASSLGQGDEKLF
>TRBV10-3|-
AISGTGTTGNTIY
>TRBV5-1|once
ASSVGLMDTQY
>TRBV11-2|few
ASSFQGAGNTEAF
>TRBV6-5|-
ASSYSVTSGTYEQY
>TRBV19|-
ASSIGAGAGIQY
>TRBV6-5|-
AGQTGTGVGELF
>TRBV9|few
ASSPKQGTEAF
>TRBV19|-
ASSIGTGGVETQY
>TRBV27|once
ASSSTGAGQETQY
>TRBV10-3|-
AIRNRDTDNSPLH
>TRBV5-8|-
ASSLAGQNNSPLH
>TRBV19|-
ASSIRGVGNYGYT
>TRBV30|-
AWRQGANTEAF
>TRBV28|-
ASSSPTGNHEQF
>TRBV18|-
ASSPLGAEGNQPQH
>TRBV7-9|-
ASSSGQANSNQPQH
>TRBV3-1/TRBV3-2|-
ASSQTTSAEQF
>TRBV30|few
AWSTSPTGNAEAF
>TRBV7-9|-
ASSLAGTSGSGEQF
>TRBV7-2|-
ASTTSLSGLAGGQF
>TRBV6-5|-
ASSLGEVGGTEAF
>TRBV6-6|few
ASSNTGDQPQH
>TRBV12-5|-
ASGLNNQPQH
>TRBV2|-
ASGAQGAMNTEAF
>TRBV28|-
ASSDHRVDGYT
>TRBV30|-
AWGWGRGQY
>TRBV27|-
ASSATGGVLSYNEQF
>TRBV24-1|-
ATSARSTSGIYNEQF
>TRBV18|-
ASSPPGGAGQPQH
>TRBV28|-
ASRGQGATDTQY
>TRBV2|-
ASRTGTSGDTQY
>TRBV7-2|once
ASSLTREQY
>TRBV3-1/TRBV3-2|-
ASSRTSAAANYGYT
>TRBV28|once
ASSLSGEKLF
>TRBV5-1|-
ASSLEQGGYGYT
>TRBV6-8|few
ASSYGANYGYT
>TRBV9|once
ASSPRSERATDTQY
>TRBV7-9|-
ASSAYEKLF